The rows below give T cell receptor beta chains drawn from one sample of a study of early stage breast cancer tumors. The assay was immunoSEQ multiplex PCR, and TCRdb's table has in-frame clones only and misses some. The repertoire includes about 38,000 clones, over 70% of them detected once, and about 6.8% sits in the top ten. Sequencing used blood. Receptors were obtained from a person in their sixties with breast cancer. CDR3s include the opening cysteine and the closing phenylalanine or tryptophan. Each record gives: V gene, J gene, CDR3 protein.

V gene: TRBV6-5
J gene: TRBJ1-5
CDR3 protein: CASSSTGTGNQPQHF

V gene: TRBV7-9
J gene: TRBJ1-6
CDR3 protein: CASSRVGRGDSPLHF

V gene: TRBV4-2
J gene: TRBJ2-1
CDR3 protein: CASSQDSHVGEQFF

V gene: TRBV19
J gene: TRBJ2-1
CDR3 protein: CASSILAGGNEQFF

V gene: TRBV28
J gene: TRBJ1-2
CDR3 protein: CASSTQQGRWGYTF

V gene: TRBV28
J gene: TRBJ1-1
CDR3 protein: CASRIKGQKNTEAFF

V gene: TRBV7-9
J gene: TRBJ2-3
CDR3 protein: CASSSLTYPTVTDTQYF

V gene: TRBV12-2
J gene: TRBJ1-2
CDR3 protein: CASRSGGNYGYTF

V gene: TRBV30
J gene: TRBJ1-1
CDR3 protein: CAWGTGVDTEAFF

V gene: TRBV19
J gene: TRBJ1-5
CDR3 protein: CASSIPDQRDQPQHF

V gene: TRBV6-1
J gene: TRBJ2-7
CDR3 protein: CASSVVSGDTYEQYF

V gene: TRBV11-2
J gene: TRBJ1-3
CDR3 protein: CASSPAPTTGRTLGNTIYF

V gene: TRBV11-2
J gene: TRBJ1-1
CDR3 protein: CASSLGRGGTEAFF

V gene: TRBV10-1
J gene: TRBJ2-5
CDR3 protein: CASSAASGRVQETQYF

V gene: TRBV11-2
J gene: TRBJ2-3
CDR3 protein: CASRIAGVDTQYF

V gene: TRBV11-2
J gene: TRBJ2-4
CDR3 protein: CASSLELAGAKNIQYF

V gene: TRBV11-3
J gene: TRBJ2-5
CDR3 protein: CASSLGTSGEETQYF

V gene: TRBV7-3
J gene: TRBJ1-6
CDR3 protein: CASSLSDNSPLHF

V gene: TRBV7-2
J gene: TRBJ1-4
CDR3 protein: CASSLNAIGAANEKLFF

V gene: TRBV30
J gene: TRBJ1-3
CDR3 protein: CAWSTGGGQNTIYF

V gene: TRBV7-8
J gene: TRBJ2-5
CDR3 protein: CASSLAGLRQETQYF

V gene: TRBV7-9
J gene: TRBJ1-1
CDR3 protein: CASSLGGHPNTEAFF

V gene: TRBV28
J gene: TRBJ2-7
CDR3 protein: CASSLYPGGSSYEQYF

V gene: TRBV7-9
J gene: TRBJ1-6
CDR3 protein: CASSLAGGPLHF

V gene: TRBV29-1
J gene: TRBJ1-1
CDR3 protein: CSVGVAPAAFF

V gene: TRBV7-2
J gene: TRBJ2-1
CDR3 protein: CASSGFGTRVIEQFF

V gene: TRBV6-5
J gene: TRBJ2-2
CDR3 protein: CASSRRQIWTGELFF

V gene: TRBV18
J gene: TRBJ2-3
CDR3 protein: CASSRNREERADTQYF

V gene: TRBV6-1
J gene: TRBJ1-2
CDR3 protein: CASSHGTGVYYGYTF

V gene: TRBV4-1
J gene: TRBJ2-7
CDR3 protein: CASSQGDASGYEQYF

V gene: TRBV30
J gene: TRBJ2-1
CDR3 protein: CAWSGGNEQFF

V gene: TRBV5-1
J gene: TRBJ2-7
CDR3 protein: CASSLGPAYEQYF

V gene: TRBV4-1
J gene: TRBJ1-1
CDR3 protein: CASSQVVGGATEAFF

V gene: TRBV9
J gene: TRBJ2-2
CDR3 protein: CASSVVGSSGTGELFF

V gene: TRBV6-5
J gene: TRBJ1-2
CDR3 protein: CASSYREVGYGYTF

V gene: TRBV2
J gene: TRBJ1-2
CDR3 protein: CASTGGRESGYGYTF

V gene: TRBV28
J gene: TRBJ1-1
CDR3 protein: CASRSPVDTEAFF

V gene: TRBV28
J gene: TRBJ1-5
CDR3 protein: CASRLGQRRNQPQHF

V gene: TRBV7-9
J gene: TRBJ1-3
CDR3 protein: CASSLAKTVGNTIYF

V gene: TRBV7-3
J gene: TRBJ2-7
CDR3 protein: CASSPDGTVYEQYF

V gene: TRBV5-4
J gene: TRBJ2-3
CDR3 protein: CASSLGGEISTDTQYF

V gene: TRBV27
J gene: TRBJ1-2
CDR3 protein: CASSLGQGNYGYTF

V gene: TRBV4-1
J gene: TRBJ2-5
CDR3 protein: CASSQEQRGGPKTQYF

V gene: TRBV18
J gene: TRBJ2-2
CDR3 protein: CASSAGGRELFF

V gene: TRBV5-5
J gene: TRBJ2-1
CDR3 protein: CASSLPPPGNEQFF

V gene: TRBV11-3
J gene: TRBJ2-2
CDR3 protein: CASSPLIGTGELFF

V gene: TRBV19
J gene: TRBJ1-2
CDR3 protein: CASSIEASGFYGYTF

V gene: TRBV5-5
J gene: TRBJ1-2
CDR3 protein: CASSSTTTGNYGYTF

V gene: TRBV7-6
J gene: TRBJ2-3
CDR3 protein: CASSRTGVSDTQYF

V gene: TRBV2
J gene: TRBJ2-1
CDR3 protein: CASSSLTAEGFF

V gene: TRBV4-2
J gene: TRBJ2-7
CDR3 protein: CASSQSFLAGGREQYF